The TCR beta chain under discussion was sequenced for a study of blood T cell repertoires in COVID-19. Study at large: Samples of COVID-19 (acute and convalescent) were obtained from the United States, Italy and Spain.

This CDR3 is built from 15 residues. V was clipped by 4 bases and J by 0 bases; unmatched bases: 0. Germline V CDR1 and CDR2: SNHLY, FYNNEI. This table comes from immunoSEQ multiplex PCR, and its TCRdb copy is limited to in-frame clones, with some not included. The table records around 260,000 clones, over 70% of them present only once. The J gene is TRBJ1-4, the V gene TRBV2; 9 bases fit TRBD1. The specimen sequenced was peripheral blood. This receptor was taken from a woman in her 70s with COVID-19, enrolled during active disease. CDR3 amino acids: CASSGQGATNEKLFF. The CDR3 region has the DNA TGTGCCAGCAGTGGACAGGGGGCAACTAATGAAAAACTGTTTTTT.